These 13 T cell receptor beta chains share one sample of origin, sequenced in a study of Graves' ophthalmopathy and Graves' hyperthyroidism (dated by TCRdb to the late 2010s). Instrument on record: Illumina HiSeq 2000. For repertoire sequencing, TCR beta CDR3 regions were amplified from RNA transcripts. A first-round RT-PCR used HTBI primers with the Qiagen OneStep RT-PCR kit, followed by a second-round multiplex PCR, size selection and purification. TCRdb trimmed public reads at Q25 via fastp, called clones via MiXCR and kept in-frame beta chains. Records with the same CDR3 protein are collapsed into one entry carrying the most frequent genes and DNA. Across this sample there are some 160,000 distinct CDR3 sequences, with under 45% seen only once. Clones ranked in the top ten supply about 9.5% of the sample. Sequencing input: peripheral blood. Receptors were obtained from a man aged 25-45 years with Graves' ophthalmopathy. Donor details come from another sample of the same person, matched by shared clones.

There are many counts of this clonotype. The J gene is TRBJ1-1, the V gene TRBV6-5, with D possibly being TRBD1 (6 bases). Trimming removed 1 base from V and 5 bases from J, with 17 bases in between. This CDR3 region has 16 residues. Germline V gene data show CDR1 as MNHEY and CDR2 as SVGAGI. The CDR3 sequence is CASSYFWGRGETEAFF. In nucleotides, the CDR3 is TGTGCCAGCAGTTACTTCTGGGGCAGGGGAGAGACTGAAGCTTTCTTT.

This clonotype appeared many times. The chain links TRBV24-1 to TRBJ2-2; the match to TRBD1 covers 7 bases. The ends lost 4 bases at V and 0 bases at J; junction bases unmatched: 10. Germline CDR1 and CDR2: KGHDR and SFDVKD. CDR3 length: 18 residues. CDR3 in amino acids: CATSEPGTDSSNTGELFF. Written as DNA, the CDR3 is TGTGCCACCAGTGAGCCCGGGACAGATTCATCGAACACCGGGGAGCTGTTTTTT.

This clonotype was recorded many times. The chain links TRBV5-6 to TRBJ1-2, with D uncertain. The ends were cut back, 0 bases at V and 14 bases at J, with 11 bases in the middle. CDR3 length: 11 residues. The germline V gene encodes CDR1 SGHDT and CDR2 YYEEEE. The CDR3 spells CASSLAQAVTF. The CDR3 DNA reads as TGTGCCAGCAGCTTGGCCCAGGCGGTTACCTTC. The full variable domain, rest sourced from reference TRBV5-6 and TRBJ1-2, is DAGVTQSPTHLIKTRGQQVTLRCSPKSGHDTVSWYQQALGQGPQFIFQYYEEEERQRGNFPDRFSGHQFPNYSSELNVNALLLGDSALYLCASSLAQAVTFGSGTRLTVV.

This clonotype was counted many times. The rearrangement uses TRBV7-8 and TRBJ2-5; D remains ambiguous. The CDR3 is 13 residues long. Looked up from germline, CDR1 is SGHVS and CDR2 is FQNEAQ. Trimming removed 10 bases at V and 3 bases at J, with 15 bases between. The DNA for the CDR3 is TGTGCCACCGAGACCAAGGTTAAAGAGACCCAGTACTTC. Translation gives CATETKVKETQYF.

Many counts were recorded for this clonotype. The chain combines TRBV12-3 or TRBV12-4 with TRBJ1-3; TRBD1 might be the D (5 bases). V was trimmed by 3 bases and J by 2 bases, leaving 11 bases between them. The length of the CDR3 is 15 residues. The CDR3, as DNA: TGTGCCAGCAGTTTGAGGCAGGGTACTGGAAACACCATATATTTT. Translating gives CASSLRQGTGNTIYF.

This clonotype has a count of ten or more. J is TRBJ2-7 and V is TRBV27; D might be TRBD2 (5 bases). Germline CDR1 and CDR2: MNHEY and SMNVEV (reference sequence). The CDR3 has 14 amino acids. V gave up 3 bases and J gave up 3 bases, with 12 bases separating them. The DNA for the CDR3 is TGTGCCAGCAGTTTCTCGGGGAGAGGCTACGAGCAGTACTTC. It is translated as CASSFSGRGYEQYF.

This clonotype has at least ten counts. The J gene is TRBJ2-2, the V gene TRBV5-6; TRBD1 matches 7 bases. The germline CDR1 and CDR2 sequences are SGHDT and YYEEEE. This CDR3 has 14 residues. Germline trimming cut 4 bases from V and 6 bases from J; bases unmatched to any gene: 6. This CDR3 reads CASSPTGMAGELFF. CDR3 nucleotides: TGTGCCAGCAGCCCGACAGGGATGGCCGGGGAGCTGTTTTTT.

The chain couples TRBV27 to TRBJ1-6, with 9 bases lining up with TRBD1. The CDR3 extends over 13 amino acids. Germline trimming cut 4 bases from V and 10 bases from J; bases unmatched to any gene: 2. Germline values: CDR1 MNHEY, CDR2 SMNVEV (reference sequence). CDR3 amino acids: CASSWDRESPLHF. CDR3 nucleotides: TGTGCCAGCAGTTGGGACAGGGAGTCACCCCTCCACTTT.

This chain connects TRBV27 to TRBJ1-5; D call uncertain. In germline, CDR1 is MNHEY, CDR2 SMNVEV (reference sequence). This CDR3 region has 17 residues. Trimming took off 5 bases at V and 0 bases at J, with 17 bases between the two ends. CDR3 sequence (DNA): TGTGCCAGCAGTCCCAGACCCATTACCATTAGCAATCAGCCCCAGCATTTT. It yields the protein CASSPRPITISNQPQHF.

This sequence joins TRBV28 and TRBJ2-7; D is uncertain. V lost 6 bases to trimming and J lost 7 bases, with 19 bases between them. This CDR3 has 14 residues. Per the germline V gene, CDR1 is MDHEN and CDR2 is SYDVKM. DNA of the CDR3: TGTGCCAGCAGCTCGGGTTACGATAGAAGGGAGCAGTACTTC. It translates to CASSSGYDRREQYF.

This clonotype showed up many times. In DNA, the CDR3 is TGTGCCAGCAGCCCGTCCTCGGACGGTTTCTCCTACGAGCAGTACTTC. This sequence encodes CASSPSSDGFSYEQYF. J is TRBJ2-7 and V is TRBV11-1; no reliable D call. The CDR3 consists of 16 residues. Per the germline V gene, CDR1 is SGHAT and CDR2 is FQDESV (reference sequence). Trimming removed 5 bases from V and 0 bases from J, with 17 bases in between.

This clonotype was seen many times. The J gene is TRBJ2-2, the V gene TRBV6-5, with 7 bases lining up with TRBD2. CDR1 and CDR2 from the germline V gene are MNHEY and SVGAGI. This CDR3 comprises 15 residues. Trimming cost V 3 bases and J 6 bases; bases outside gene matches: 7. CDR3 in amino acids: CASSYRGSVSGELFF. Here the CDR3 DNA reads TGTGCCAGCAGTTATCGCGGGAGTGTTTCCGGGGAGCTGTTTTTT.

The chain joins TRBV2 to TRBJ2-5, with 8 bases matching TRBD1. Germline V CDR1 and CDR2: SNHLY, FYNNEI. CDR3 length: 14 residues. V was clipped by 5 bases and J by 7 bases; unmatched bases: 9. The CDR3 sequence is CASSPGTGRGTQYF. The CDR3 DNA reads TGTGCCAGCAGTCCCGGGACAGGCAGGGGGACCCAGTACTTC.